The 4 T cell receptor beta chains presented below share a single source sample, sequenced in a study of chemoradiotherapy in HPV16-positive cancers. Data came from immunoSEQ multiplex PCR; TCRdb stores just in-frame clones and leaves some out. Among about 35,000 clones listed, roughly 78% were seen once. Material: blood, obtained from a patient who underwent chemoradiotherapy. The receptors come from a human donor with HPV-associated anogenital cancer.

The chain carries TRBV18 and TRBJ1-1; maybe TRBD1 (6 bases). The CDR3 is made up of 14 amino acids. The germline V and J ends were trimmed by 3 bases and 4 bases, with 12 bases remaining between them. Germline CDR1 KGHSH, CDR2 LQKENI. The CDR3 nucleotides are TGTGCCAGCTCACCGGAGGGGGTAAGCACTGAAGCTTTCTTT. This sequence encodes CASSPEGVSTEAFF. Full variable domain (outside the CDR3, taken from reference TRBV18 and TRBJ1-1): NAGVMQNPRHLVRRRGQEARLRCSPMKGHSHVYWYRQLPEEGLKFMVYLQKENIIDESGMPKERFSAEFPKEGPSILRIQQVVRGDSAAYFCASSPEGVSTEAFFGQGTRLTVV.

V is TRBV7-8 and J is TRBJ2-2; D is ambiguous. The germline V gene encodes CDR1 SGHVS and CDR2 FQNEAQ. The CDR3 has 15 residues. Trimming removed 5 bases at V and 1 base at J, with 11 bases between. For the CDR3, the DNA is TGTGCCAGCAGCGTACTATTGGGGAACACCGGGGAGCTGTTTTTT. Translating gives CASSVLLGNTGELFF.

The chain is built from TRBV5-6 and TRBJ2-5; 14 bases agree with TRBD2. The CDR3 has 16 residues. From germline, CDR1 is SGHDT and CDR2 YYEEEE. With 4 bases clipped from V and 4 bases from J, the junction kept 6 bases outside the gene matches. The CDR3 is CASSTTSGGAIETQYF. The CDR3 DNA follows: TGTGCCAGCAGCACGACTAGCGGGGGGGCCATAGAGACCCAGTACTTC.

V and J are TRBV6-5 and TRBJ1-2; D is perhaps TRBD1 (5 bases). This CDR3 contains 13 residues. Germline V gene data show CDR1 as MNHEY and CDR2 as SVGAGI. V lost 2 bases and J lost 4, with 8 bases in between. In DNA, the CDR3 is TGTGCCAGCAGTTACAAGGGGACCTATGGCTACACCTTC. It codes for CASSYKGTYGYTF.